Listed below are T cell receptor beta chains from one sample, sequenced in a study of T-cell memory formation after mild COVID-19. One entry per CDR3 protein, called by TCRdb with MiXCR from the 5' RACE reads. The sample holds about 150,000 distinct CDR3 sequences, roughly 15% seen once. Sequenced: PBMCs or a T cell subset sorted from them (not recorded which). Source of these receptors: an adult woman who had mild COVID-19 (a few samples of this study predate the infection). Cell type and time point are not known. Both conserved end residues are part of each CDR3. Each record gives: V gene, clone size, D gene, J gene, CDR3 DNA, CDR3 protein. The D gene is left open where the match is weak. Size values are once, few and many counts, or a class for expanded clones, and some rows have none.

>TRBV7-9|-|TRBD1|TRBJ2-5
TGTGCCAGCAGCTTAGTACTGGGACAGGGGGTTGTGGGAGAGACCCAGTACTTC
CASSLVLGQGVVGETQYF
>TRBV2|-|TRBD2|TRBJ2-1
TGTGCCAGCAGCTTAGCGGGGGGGACTCTCTCCTACAATGAGCAGTTCTTC
CASSLAGGTLSYNEQFF
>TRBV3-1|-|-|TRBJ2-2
TGTGCCAGCAGCCAAGTTATCGGGGAGCTGTTTTTT
CASSQVIGELFF
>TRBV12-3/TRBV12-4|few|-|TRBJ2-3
TGTGCCAGCAGTCCCTCGCTCAGCACAGATACGCAGTATTTT
CASSPSLSTDTQYF
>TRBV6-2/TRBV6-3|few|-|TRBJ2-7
TGTGCCAGCAGTTACGGGCAGGCGACGAAATCCTACGAGCAGTACTTC
CASSYGQATKSYEQYF
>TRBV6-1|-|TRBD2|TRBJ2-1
TGTGCCAGCATGCTGGTCAAACTAGCGGGAGGGCCGAATGAGCAGTTCTTC
CASMLVKLAGGPNEQFF
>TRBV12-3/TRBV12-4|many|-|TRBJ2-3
TGTGCCAGCAGTTTAGCTTGGTTCGGTCTTCAGGGCGGCACAGATACGCAGTATTTT
CASSLAWFGLQGGTDTQYF
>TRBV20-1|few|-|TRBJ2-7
TGCAGTGCTAGAGGCCCAGGGATGGGGTACGAGCAGTACTTC
CSARGPGMGYEQYF
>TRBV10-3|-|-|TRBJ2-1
TGTGCCTCCGCTTTTGGGGGCCCCTACAATGAGCAGTTCTTC
CASAFGGPYNEQFF
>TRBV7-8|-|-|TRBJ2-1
TGTGCCAGCAGCTTAGCCCTGGATGAGCAGTTCTTC
CASSLALDEQFF
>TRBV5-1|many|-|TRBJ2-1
TGCGCCAGCAGCCCGGGTCTGAGGAATGAGCAGTTCTTC
CASSPGLRNEQFF
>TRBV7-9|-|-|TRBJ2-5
TGTGCCAGCAGCTTACCGCAGGGGGGACAAGAGACCCAGTACTTC
CASSLPQGGQETQYF
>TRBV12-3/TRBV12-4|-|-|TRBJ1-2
TGTGCCGGATCGCGGGACAACTATGGCTACACCTTC
CAGSRDNYGYTF
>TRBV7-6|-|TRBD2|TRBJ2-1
TGTGCCAGCAGCTCCTCTAGCGGGAGCTCCTACAATGAGCAGTTCTTC
CASSSSSGSSYNEQFF
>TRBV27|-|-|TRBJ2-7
TGTGCCAGCAGTTTAAGGCCTAACTACGAGCAGTACTTC
CASSLRPNYEQYF
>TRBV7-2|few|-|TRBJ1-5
TGTGCCAGCAGCTTAGGACCAAACTGGAGCAATCAGCCCCAGCATTTT
CASSLGPNWSNQPQHF
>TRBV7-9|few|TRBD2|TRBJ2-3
TGTGCCAGCAGCTCTTTCGGGACTAGTAAAACAGATACGCAGTATTTT
CASSSFGTSKTDTQYF
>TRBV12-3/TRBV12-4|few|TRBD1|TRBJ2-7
TGTGCCAGCAGTGGGACAGAGCTTCTCGAGCAGTACTTC
CASSGTELLEQYF
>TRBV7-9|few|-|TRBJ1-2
TGTGCCAGCAGCCCCGGGACCCACAATGGCTACACCTTC
CASSPGTHNGYTF
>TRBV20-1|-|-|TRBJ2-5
TGCAGTGCTAGAGGTCGGGGGGAGACCCAGTACTTC
CSARGRGETQYF
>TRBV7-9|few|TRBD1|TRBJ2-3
TGTGCCAGCAGCCACCCGGACAGGGTGCCAGATACGCAGTATTTT
CASSHPDRVPDTQYF
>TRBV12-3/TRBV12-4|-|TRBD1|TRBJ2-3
TGTGCCAGCAGTCCTGGGACAGGGTTGACAGATACGCAGTATTTT
CASSPGTGLTDTQYF
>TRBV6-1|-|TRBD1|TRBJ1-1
TGTGCCAGCAGTGAAGAGGGGACAGGCCCGAACACTGAAGCTTTCTTT
CASSEEGTGPNTEAFF
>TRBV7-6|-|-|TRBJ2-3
TGTGCCAGCAGTTCGAAAACAGATACGCAGTATTTT
CASSSKTDTQYF
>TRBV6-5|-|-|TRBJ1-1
TGTGCCAGCGTGCTGGGCACTGAAGCTTTCTTT
CASVLGTEAFF
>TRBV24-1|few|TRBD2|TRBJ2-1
TGTGCCACCAGTGATCCAGGACTAGCGGGGATAAGCTCCTACAATGAGCAGTTCTTC
CATSDPGLAGISSYNEQFF
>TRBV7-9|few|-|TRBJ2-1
TGTGCCAGCAGCTGGGACACCGATGAGCAGTTCTTC
CASSWDTDEQFF
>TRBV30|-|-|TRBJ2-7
TGTGCCTGGAGTTCTACAGGGCGATCCTACGAGCAGTACTTC
CAWSSTGRSYEQYF